This T cell receptor beta chain was recovered during a study of circulating CD8 cells and anti-PD-1 response in melanoma (TCRdb year 2020). General notes on the study: Patients received nivolumab intravenously at 3 mg/kg every 2 weeks. Of the 13 patients in the melanoma cohort, seven received anti-PD-1 as first-line therapy and six had prior targeted therapy or immunotherapy. Patients with complete or partial responses were classified as responders, and patients with stable or progressive disease (RECIST v1.1) were classified as non-responders. The TCR repertoire analysis covered roughly eleven melanoma patients: 7 non-responders and 4 responders. PD-1 on on-treatment samples was detected using a biotinylated anti-human IgG4 antibody. Overall results and qualifications from the work: Because material was limited, experiments were generally done without replicates. Because tumor material was not accessible, tumor reactivity was instead assessed by peptide assays on expanded sorted subsets. The authors pointed out that the cohort included both treatment-naive and previously treated patients, and that this mix could influence the results. Between subsets, repertoires were largely private, with fewer than 8% of TRB clonotypes shared at M1, and the highest sharing was seen between DPOS and TIGIT. The DNEG repertoire was the most diverse; PD-1 and DPOS showed similar, higher clonality, and TIGIT repertoires were the least diverse. Only baseline and M1 samples, drawn from a small cohort with few responders, went into the published TCR repertoire comparisons.

The CDR1 and CDR2 encoded by the germline V gene (reference sequence) are LNHDA and SQIVND. Trimming removed 5 bases from V and 3 bases from J, leaving 7 bases between the germline ends. From its cysteine to its phenylalanine, the CDR3 spans 13 amino acids. The only DNA kept is the CDR3, 39 bases in frame from the first base. Sequencing relied on a NextSeq 500. Starting from roughly 15 ng of total RNA, TCR libraries were made with the QIAseq Immune Repertoire RNA Library Kit, Human TCR Panel. Sequencing of the TCR libraries was done on an Illumina NextSeq with a Mid Output V2 kit and asymmetric 261x41 paired-end reads. Every TCR library was diluted to 4 nM, then pooled, denatured and loaded at about 1 pM. The study's processing was this. The QIAGEN GeneGlobe Data Analysis Center was used to process TCR FASTQ files, and downstream analysis was done in R 3.5.2. Clonality was calculated as one minus Shannon entropy normalized by the log of the number of unique productive sequences. TRA or TRB clonotypes differing in abundance between baseline and M1 were identified within each subset by Fisher exact tests at 5% FDR. Clonotypes with differential abundance were put into four groups: emerging, expanding, contracting or non-expanding/contracting. Morisita's overlap index was used to measure how much repertoires overlapped between patients. Starting from the raw public reads, TCRdb applied fastp trimming at Q25, assembled clones with MiXCR and retained in-frame beta chains. Rows with a matching CDR3 protein are joined into one entry that keeps the most common DNA and genes. Clone size and V and J calls follow TCRdb, not the original study. The sample table holds approximately 310 distinct CDR3 sequences, of which roughly an eighth were seen once. Roughly 64% of the sample is in the top ten clones.

This clonotype is deemed medium-sized (0.01 to 0.1%). Its antigen remains undetermined. Per-base qualities were not stored, and no clone one base away is much larger. Using a BD FACSAria II cell sorter, four subsets defined by PD-1 and/or TIGIT were sorted out of live CD3+CD8+TCRalphabeta+ cells. To characterize relevance to anti-PD-1 therapy response, circulating CD8 T cells were sorted into four subsets based on PD-1 and TIGIT expression. For every sorted CD8 T-cell subset, sequencing covered both the TCR alpha and the TCR beta chains. Peripheral blood was collected before the first anti-PD-1 injection, after two injections and after four injections. Ficoll gradient centrifugation was used to isolate PBMCs right away. Until use, PBMCs were cryopreserved in liquid nitrogen in RPMI containing about 20% FCS and roughly 9.7% DMSO. After thawing, PBMCs were stained with a viability dye plus antibodies against CD3, CD8alpha, TCRalphabeta, PD-1 and TIGIT. The RNeasy Kit was used to extract total RNA, and all samples came in with a RIN above 7.

This chain is built from TRBV19 and TRBJ2-2; the D gene cannot be resolved reliably. Sequences were derived from CD8+ T cells from PBMCs, sampled at baseline or after one month of anti-PD-1 therapy (not recorded which). The source is a human donor with melanoma. The CDR3 sequence is CASSYPDTGELFF. The base sequence is TGTGCCAGTAGTTACCCGGACACCGGGGAGCTGTTTTTT.